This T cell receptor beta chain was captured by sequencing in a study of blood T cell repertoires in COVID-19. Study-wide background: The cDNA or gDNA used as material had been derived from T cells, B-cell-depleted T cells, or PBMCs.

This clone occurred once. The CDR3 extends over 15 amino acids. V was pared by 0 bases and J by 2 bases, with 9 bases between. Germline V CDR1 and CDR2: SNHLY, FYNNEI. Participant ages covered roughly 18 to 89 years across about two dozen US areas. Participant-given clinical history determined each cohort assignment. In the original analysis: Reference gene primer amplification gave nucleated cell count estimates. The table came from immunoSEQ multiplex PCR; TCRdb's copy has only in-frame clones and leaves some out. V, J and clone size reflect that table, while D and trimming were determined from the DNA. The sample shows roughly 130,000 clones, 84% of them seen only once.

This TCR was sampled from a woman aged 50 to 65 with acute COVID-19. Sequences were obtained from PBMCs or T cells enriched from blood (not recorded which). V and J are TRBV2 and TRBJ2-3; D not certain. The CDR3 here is CASSEAQAVTDTQYF. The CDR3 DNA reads TGTGCCAGCAGTGAAGCGCAGGCAGTCACAGATACGCAGTATTTT.